This TCR beta chain was sequenced in a study of blood T cell repertoires in COVID-19. Produced via immunoSEQ multiplex PCR; TCRdb's table is partial and in-frame only. The sample shows about 46,000 clones, approximately 90% of them seen only once. The length of the CDR3 is 15 residues. Germline CDR1 is LNHDA and CDR2 is SQIVND (reference sequence). V was cut by 7 bases and J by 4 bases, with 16 bases left in between. In this sample, this clone turned up once. Material for sequencing was peripheral blood. The TCR originated in a man in his fifties or sixties with acute or convalescent COVID-19. The chain is built from TRBV19 and TRBJ2-2; no definite D call. The CDR3 protein is CASNEPYGFTGELFF. CDR3 DNA sequence: TGTGCCAGTAACGAACCCTACGGGTTCACCGGGGAGCTGTTTTTT.